The sequence of this TCR beta chain was determined in a study of graft-versus-host responses after intestinal transplantation. Study-level background: Every one of the recipients received anti-thymocyte globulin induction and afterwards took tacrolimus and steroids for roughly three years.

The CDR3 covers 14 residues. V lost 7 bases and J lost 4; bases outside the gene matches: 9. Germline lookup yields CDR1 SQVTM and CDR2 ANQGSEA. Study-wide results and caveats: GvH clones were found in recipient marrow; some appeared first in ileum or blood. Elevated graft-versus-host to host-versus-graft clonal ratios in allografts were recorded for patients with graft-donor T cell macrochimerism.

In the case of this clone: The antigen remains unidentified.

The data were produced by immunoSEQ multiplex PCR, yet TCRdb's version contains in-frame clones alone and is incomplete. The repertoire has some 76,000 clones, about nine tenths of them found once; the top ten carry around 7.8%. Sequencing used unstimulated CD8+ T cells sorted from spleen or lymph node cells, obtained before transplant. V usage is TRBV29-1 and J usage is TRBJ2-3, with 9 bases that match TRBD1. This receptor was identified in a human donor who was the organ donor for an intestinal transplant. This chain's CDR3 is CSGGQGEAPDTQYF. Written as DNA, the CDR3 is TGCAGCGGGGGACAGGGTGAGGCTCCAGATACGCAGTATTTT.